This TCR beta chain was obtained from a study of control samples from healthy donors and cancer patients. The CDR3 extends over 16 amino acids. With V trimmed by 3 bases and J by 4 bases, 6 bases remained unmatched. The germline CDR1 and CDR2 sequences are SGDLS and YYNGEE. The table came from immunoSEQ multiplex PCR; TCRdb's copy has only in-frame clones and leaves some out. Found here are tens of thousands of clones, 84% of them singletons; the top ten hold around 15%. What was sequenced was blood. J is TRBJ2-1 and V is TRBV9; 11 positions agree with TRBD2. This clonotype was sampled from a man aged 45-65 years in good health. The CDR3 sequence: CASSAIAGGRYNEQFF. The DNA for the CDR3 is TGTGCCAGCAGCGCGATAGCGGGAGGGCGTTACAATGAGCAGTTCTTC.